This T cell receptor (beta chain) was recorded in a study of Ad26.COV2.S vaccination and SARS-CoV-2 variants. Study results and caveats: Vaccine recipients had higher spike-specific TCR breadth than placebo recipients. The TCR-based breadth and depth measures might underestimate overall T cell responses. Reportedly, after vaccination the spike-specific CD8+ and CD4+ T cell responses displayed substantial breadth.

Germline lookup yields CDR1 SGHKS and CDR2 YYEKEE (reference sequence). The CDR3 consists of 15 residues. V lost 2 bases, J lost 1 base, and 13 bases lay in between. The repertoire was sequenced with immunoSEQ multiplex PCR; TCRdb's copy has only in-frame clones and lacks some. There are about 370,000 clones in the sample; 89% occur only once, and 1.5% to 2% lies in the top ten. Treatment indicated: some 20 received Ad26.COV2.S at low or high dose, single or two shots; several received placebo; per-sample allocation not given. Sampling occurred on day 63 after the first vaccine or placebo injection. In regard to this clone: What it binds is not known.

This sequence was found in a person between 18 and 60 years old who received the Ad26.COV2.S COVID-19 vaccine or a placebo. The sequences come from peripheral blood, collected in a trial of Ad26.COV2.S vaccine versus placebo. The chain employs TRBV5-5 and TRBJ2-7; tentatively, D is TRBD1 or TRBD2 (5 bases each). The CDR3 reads CASSFSYGGSYEQYF. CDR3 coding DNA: TGTGCCAGCAGCTTTTCATATGGGGGTTCCTACGAGCAGTACTTC.